This TCR beta chain is from a study of early T cells in non-severe SARS-CoV-2 infection. Background on the study: It was bulk RNA from unsorted whole blood that was sequenced, and the chains were unpaired.

Each single cDNA molecule received a unique molecular identifier. One entry per CDR3 protein, called by TCRdb with MiXCR from the 5' RACE reads. Found here are about 64,000 distinct CDR3 sequences, around 13% of them singletons; the top ten hold 4% to 5%. Study-wide results and limits: A preference for anti-spike CD8 responses marked VDJdb matching, which missed private and CD4 specificities.

Many counts were recorded for this clonotype. The antigen is unknown. Sample: whole blood. This receptor was taken from an adult who was a healthcare worker with PCR-confirmed SARS-CoV-2 infection or an uninfected control (not recorded which).

The chain's CDR3 is CASSDPLFNEQFF. Here the CDR3 DNA reads TGTGCCAGCAGCGATCCTCTTTTCAATGAGCAGTTCTTC. The genes are TRBV11-2 and TRBJ2-1, with unresolved D. The V gene lost 5 bases and the J gene lost 6 bases, with 11 bases spanning the gap. The CDR3 contains 13 residues. Germline lookup yields CDR1 SGHAT and CDR2 FQNNGV. Together with reference TRBV11-2 and TRBJ2-1, the CDR3 gives the full variable domain: EAGVAQSPRYKIIEKRQSVAFWCNPISGHATLYWYQQILGQGPKLLIQFQNNGVVDDSQLPKDRFSAERLKGVDSTLKIQPAKLEDSAVYLCASSDPLFNEQFFGPGTRLTVL.